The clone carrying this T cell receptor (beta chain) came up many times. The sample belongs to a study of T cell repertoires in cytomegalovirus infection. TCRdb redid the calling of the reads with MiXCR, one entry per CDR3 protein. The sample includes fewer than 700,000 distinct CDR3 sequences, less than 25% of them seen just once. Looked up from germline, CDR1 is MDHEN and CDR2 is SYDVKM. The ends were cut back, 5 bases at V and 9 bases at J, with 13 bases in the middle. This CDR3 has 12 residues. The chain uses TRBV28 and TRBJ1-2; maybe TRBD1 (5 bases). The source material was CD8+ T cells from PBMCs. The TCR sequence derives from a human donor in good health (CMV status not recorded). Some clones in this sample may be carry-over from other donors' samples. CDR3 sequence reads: CASSRDLMRYTF. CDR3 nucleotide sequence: TGTGCCAGCAGTCGGGACTTGATGCGCTACACCTTC.